Below are 24 T cell receptor beta chains sequenced from a single sample in a study of regulatory T cells in long-lasting Graves disease. Time point in this sample: newly diagnosed GD, antithyroid drugs for less than 3 months. The TCR library was made from RNA that had been extracted from PBMCs in TRIzol. Construction of the TCR beta libraries employed iRepertoire HTBI primers in conjunction with Arm-PCR of CDR3 regions. Each CDR3 protein gets one entry after TCRdb re-called the multiplex PCR reads with MiXCR. This table has approximately 440,000 distinct CDR3 sequences, around 15% appearing once. A further study also used this sample, focusing on T cells in Graves' hyperthyroidism and ophthalmopathy.

The material sequenced was peripheral blood mononuclear cells (PBMCs), taken at new diagnosis, from a patient treated with antithyroid drugs. All receptors come from a man aged 35 to 55 with Graves disease.

This clonotype was seen repeatedly, ten times or more. The chain combines TRBV12-3 or TRBV12-4 with TRBJ2-3, with TRBD2 matching 11 bases. The CDR3 runs 17 residues. V was clipped by 5 bases and J by 0 bases; unmatched bases: 7. The CDR3 reads CASSGVSSGRSTDTQYF. The CDR3 DNA follows: TGTGCCAGCAGTGGCGTTTCTAGCGGGAGGAGCACAGATACGCAGTATTTT.

This clonotype was detected only a few times. The chain couples TRBV7-9 to TRBJ2-1; 7 bases match TRBD1. V lost 5 bases to trimming and J lost 6 bases; unmatched junction nucleotides: 10. The germline V gene encodes CDR1 SEHNR and CDR2 FQNEAQ (reference sequence). The CDR3 covers 15 residues. CDR3 DNA: TGTGCCAGCAGCACCGGGACAGAGGGGAGCAATGAGCAGTTCTTC. Protein sequence: CASSTGTEGSNEQFF. The full variable domain, completed using reference TRBV7-9 and TRBJ2-1, is DTGVSQNPRHKITKRGQNVTFRCDPISEHNRLYWYRQTLGQGPEFLTYFQNEAQLEKSRLLSDRFSAERPKGSFSTLEIQRTEQGDSAMYLCASSTGTEGSNEQFFGPGTRLTVL.

This clonotype has at least ten counts. The chain has TRBV7-8 and TRBJ1-1; D is perhaps TRBD1 (5 bases). Trimming removed 2 bases from V and 3 bases from J, with 10 bases in between. The CDR3 has 14 amino acids. In germline, CDR1 is SGHVS, CDR2 FQNEAQ. DNA for the CDR3: TGTGCCAGCAGCTTAACACCGGGGGACACTGAAGCTTTCTTT. Translated, it gives CASSLTPGDTEAFF. The full variable domain, its missing parts supplied by reference TRBV7-8 and TRBJ1-1, is GAGVSQSPRYKVAKRGQDVALRCDPISGHVSLFWYQQALGQGPEFLTYFQNEAQLDKSGLPSDRFFAERPEGSVSTLKIQRTQQEDSAVYLCASSLTPGDTEAFFGQGTRLTVV.

This clonotype was recorded many times. The chain recombines TRBV5-1 with TRBJ2-1; D might be TRBD1 (6 bases). Trimming pared 4 bases from V and 6 bases from J, leaving 17 bases between. The CDR3 runs to 15 residues. Germline V gives CDR1 SGHRS, CDR2 YFSETQ. CDR3 protein: CASSSRDTTVNEQFF. The CDR3 region has the DNA TGCGCCAGCAGCAGCCGGGACACCACCGTCAATGAGCAGTTCTTC.

The chain carries TRBV2 and TRBJ2-7; D not resolved. V dropped 4 bases and J dropped 3 bases, with 13 bases sitting between them. CDR1 is SNHLY and CDR2 is FYNNEI in the germline V gene. This CDR3 has 14 amino acids. The CDR3 sequence: CASSVGREFYEQYF. CDR3 coding DNA: TGTGCCAGCAGTGTTGGAAGAGAATTCTACGAGCAGTACTTC. The full variable domain, with the rest looked up from reference TRBV2 and TRBJ2-7, is EPEVTQTPSHQVTQMGQEVILRCVPISNHLYFYWYRQILGQKVEFLVSFYNNEISEKSEIFDDQFSVERPDGSNFTLKIRSTKLEDSAMYFCASSVGREFYEQYFGPGTRLTVT.

This clonotype was picked up a small number of times. The gene calls are TRBV7-9 and TRBJ2-1; the D gene is possibly TRBD2 (6 bases). V dropped 5 bases and J dropped 4 bases, with 18 bases sitting between them. This CDR3 has 16 amino acids. Germline V gives CDR1 SEHNR, CDR2 FQNEAQ (reference sequence). CDR3 residues: CASSGAPGGSYNEQFF. Here the CDR3 DNA reads TGTGCCAGCAGCGGTGCCCCCGGGGGTTCTTACAATGAGCAGTTCTTC. Filled out from reference TRBV7-9 and TRBJ2-1, the complete variable domain reads DTGVSQNPRHKITKRGQNVTFRCDPISEHNRLYWYRQTLGQGPEFLTYFQNEAQLEKSRLLSDRFSAERPKGSFSTLEIQRTEQGDSAMYLCASSGAPGGSYNEQFFGPGTRLTVL.

This clonotype was seen ten or more times. This chain links TRBV12-3 or TRBV12-4 with TRBJ2-3; TRBD1 agrees at 9 bases. This CDR3 is 14 amino acids long. Unmatched junction bases numbered 7, after V lost 6 bases and J lost 6 bases. The CDR3 nucleotides are TGTGCCAGCAGACGACAGGGGGGTTCGGATACGCAGTATTTT. Translating gives CASRRQGGSDTQYF.

This clonotype was seen more than once but under ten times. This rearrangement joins TRBV6-1 to TRBJ2-7; weak D call: TRBD1 (5 bases). Trimming took 4 bases from V and 3 from J, leaving 13 bases between them. This CDR3 contains 14 residues. Germline assignment: CDR1 MNHNS and CDR2 SASEGT. The CDR3 sequence is CASSGGSLFYEQYF. In nucleotides, the CDR3 is TGTGCCAGCAGTGGGGGCTCACTTTTCTACGAGCAGTACTTC.

The table lists this clonotype with a few counts. The chain combines TRBV11-2 with TRBJ2-7, with unresolved D. Germline V gives CDR1 SGHAT, CDR2 FQNNGV. This CDR3 contains 14 residues. V was clipped by 0 bases and J by 2 bases, with 8 bases between them. As DNA, the CDR3 is TGTGCCAGCAGCTTAGATCCCTTGCCCTACGAGCAGTACTTC. This gives the protein CASSLDPLPYEQYF.

The table lists this clonotype with a few counts. A read error may be the cause here, since a much bigger clone is one base away. The chain combines TRBV28 with TRBJ2-7, with a weak D call TRBD1 (5 bases). CDR1 MDHEN and CDR2 SYDVKM come from the germline V gene. The CDR3 has 14 residues. Here the CDR3 reads CASSLPGISYGQYF. DNA for the CDR3: TGTGCCAGCAGTTTACCAGGGATCTCCTACGGGCAGTACTTC.

This clonotype was seen ten or more times. The chain is built from TRBV5-1 and TRBJ2-3, with D maybe TRBD2 (6 bases). Germline V lookup: CDR1 SGHRS, CDR2 YFSETQ. The CDR3 covers 16 residues. Trimming stripped 4 bases from V and 5 bases from J, with 20 bases between. CDR3 bases: TGCGCCAGCAGCACCCGGGCGGGGAACCCGGGAGATACGCAGTATTTT. Its translation: CASSTRAGNPGDTQYF.

The V call is TRBV20-1, the J call TRBJ2-3, with TRBD1 matching 10 bases. CDR1 is DFQATT and CDR2 is SNEGSKA in the germline V gene (reference sequence). With V trimmed by 6 bases and J by 5 bases, 17 bases remained unmatched. The CDR3 is made up of 17 amino acids. CDR3 bases: TGCAGTGCCTCCCTCGAACCGGGACAGGGGTTCAGAGATACGCAGTATTTT. This translates into CSASLEPGQGFRDTQYF.

This clonotype was seen ten or more times. The chain couples TRBV7-2 to TRBJ2-5; 13 positions match TRBD2. Trimming took 5 bases from V and 1 from J; bases not matched to a gene: 4. Germline V gene data show CDR1 as SGHTA and CDR2 as FQGNSA. The CDR3 is made up of 16 amino acids. CDR3 coding DNA: TGTGCCAGCAGCCCTGGACTAGCGGGGGCCCAAGAGACCCAGTACTTC. This codes for CASSPGLAGAQETQYF.

This clonotype showed up many times. The chain carries TRBV28 and TRBJ2-1; TRBD2 matches 8 bases. Per germline, CDR1 MDHEN and CDR2 SYDVKM. The trim removed 5 bases at V and 7 bases at J, leaving 13 bases unmatched. The CDR3 totals 16 residues. Here the CDR3 DNA reads TGTGCCAGCAGTGTCCTCTTACGGGAGGGCCGGAATGAGCAGTTCTTC. It is translated as CASSVLLREGRNEQFF. The whole variable domain, filled in from reference TRBV28 and TRBJ2-1, reads DVKVTQSSRYLVKRTGEKVFLECVQDMDHENMFWYRQDPGLGLRLIYFSYDVKMKEKGDIPEGYSVSREKKERFSLILESASTNQTSMYLCASSVLLREGRNEQFFGPGTRLTVL.

In the case of this clonotype: This may stem from a read error, because a much larger clone lies one nucleotide away. The gene calls are TRBV7-7 and TRBJ2-1; 8 bases match TRBD2. The CDR3 consists of 15 residues. CDR1 is SSHAT, CDR2 FNYEAQ, per germline (reference sequence). The chain's CDR3 is CASSPIGTRSSEQFF. For the CDR3, the DNA is TGTGCTAGCAGCCCGATCGGGACTAGGAGCAGTGAGCAGTTCTTC.

This clonotype was found many times. The chain uses TRBV20-1 and TRBJ2-5, with 7 nucleotides matching TRBD1. The CDR3 is made up of 12 amino acids. Germline V lookup: CDR1 DFQATT, CDR2 SNEGSKA (reference sequence). The V gene end was trimmed by 6 bases and the J gene end by 5 bases; junction bases not matched to a gene: 6. The CDR3 nucleotides are TGCAGTGCGATACAGGGGATCGAGACCCAGTACTTC. It translates to CSAIQGIETQYF.

A few counts support this clonotype. The V and J genes are TRBV7-9 and TRBJ1-1, with D perhaps matching TRBD1 (5 bases). Germline V gene lookup returns CDR1 SEHNR and CDR2 FQNEAQ (reference sequence). V was shortened by 1 base and J by 3 bases, with 9 bases between the two germline ends. This CDR3 comprises 14 residues. The CDR3 DNA reads as TGTGCCAGCAGCTTAGGAATGGGGGACACTGAAGCTTTCTTT. Encoded protein: CASSLGMGDTEAFF. The full variable domain, completed using reference TRBV7-9 and TRBJ1-1, is DTGVSQNPRHKITKRGQNVTFRCDPISEHNRLYWYRQTLGQGPEFLTYFQNEAQLEKSRLLSDRFSAERPKGSFSTLEIQRTEQGDSAMYLCASSLGMGDTEAFFGQGTRLTVV.

A few counts support this clonotype. This rearrangement joins TRBV7-2 to TRBJ1-1, with D hard to call. CDR1 SGHTA and CDR2 FQGNSA come from the germline V gene. V lost 3 bases, J lost 0 bases, and 8 bases lay in between. The CDR3 loop spans 14 amino acids. Here the CDR3 reads CASSFIRMNTEAFF. The CDR3 bases are TGTGCCAGCAGCTTCATAAGGATGAACACTGAAGCTTTCTTT.

The chain joins TRBV9 to TRBJ2-2; TRBD2 matches at 9 bases. Germline CDR1 is SGDLS and CDR2 is YYNGEE. The J segment lost 3 bases and the V segment lost 5 bases, leaving 5 bases of the junction unmatched. The CDR3 runs to 15 residues. The CDR3 sequence: CASSGIAGDTGELFF. Here the CDR3 DNA reads TGTGCCAGCAGTGGAATAGCGGGAGACACCGGGGAGCTGTTTTTT. Looking up the rest from reference TRBV9 and TRBJ2-2 gives the full variable domain: DSGVTQTPKHLITATGQRVTLRCSPRSGDLSVYWYQQSLDQGLQFLIQYYNGEERAKGNILERFSAQQFPDLHSELNLSSLELGDSALYFCASSGIAGDTGELFFGEGSRLTVL.

Ten or more counts support this clonotype. The chain joins TRBV30 to TRBJ2-2, with D perhaps TRBD1 (5 bases). The germline CDR1 and CDR2 sequences are GTSNPN and SVGIG (reference sequence). Trimming left V 0 bases short and J 6 bases short, with 11 bases between. The CDR3 is 14 residues long. CDR3 coding DNA: TGTGCCTGGAGTGTAGCAGGGTTATCCGGGGAGCTGTTTTTT. Encoded protein: CAWSVAGLSGELFF.

This clonotype was detected many times. The chain couples TRBV6-1 to TRBJ1-3; maybe TRBD1 (5 bases). CDR1 and CDR2 (germline): MNHNS, SASEGT. V shed 5 bases and J shed 6 bases, with 11 bases lying between them. The CDR3 loop spans 13 amino acids. The CDR3 is CASSPEGINTIYF. The DNA of the CDR3 is TGTGCCAGCAGTCCCGAGGGGATAAACACCATATATTTT.

This clonotype came up many times. The V call is TRBV28, the J call TRBJ1-1; no firm D call. This CDR3 is built from 11 residues. V lost 4 bases and J 12 bases, leaving 12 bases between the germline ends. Germline CDR1 MDHEN, CDR2 SYDVKM. CDR3 sequence reads: CASSSQLRSFF. CDR3 nucleotide sequence: TGTGCCAGCAGTTCACAGCTGAGGTCTTTCTTT.

The table lists this clonotype with many counts. The chain is built from TRBV27 and TRBJ1-1; D gene uncertain. Germline V gives CDR1 MNHEY, CDR2 SMNVEV (reference sequence). The CDR3 contains 15 residues. V lost 4 bases and J lost 0, with 12 bases in between. The DNA for the CDR3 is TGTGCCAGCAGTTCCCCGGGAACGATGAACACTGAAGCTTTCTTT. Protein: CASSSPGTMNTEAFF.

This clonotype was found many times. The chain links TRBV14 to TRBJ2-1, with 10 bases that match TRBD2. The CDR3 loop spans 19 amino acids. V lost 1 base, J lost 3 bases, and 12 bases stayed unmatched. Per germline, CDR1 SGHDN and CDR2 FVKESK. The CDR3 here is CASSQGLAGPIRLYNEQFF. The CDR3 DNA is TGTGCCAGCAGCCAAGGACTAGCGGGCCCGATCAGACTCTACAATGAGCAGTTCTTC.